This record covers a single T cell receptor beta chain. The data are from a study of blood T cell repertoires in COVID-19. The overall study: Samples of COVID-19 (acute and convalescent) were obtained from the United States, Italy and Spain.

Between the trimmed V and J ends, which lost 5 bases and 7 bases, there was a span of 17 bases. Germline V gene data show CDR1 as MNHEY and CDR2 as SVGAGI. CDR3 size: 14 residues. In the authors' methods: Nucleated cell counts were estimated from reference gene primer amplification. Generated by immunoSEQ multiplex PCR, the TCRdb table keeps only in-frame clones and is missing some. V and J calls and clone size come straight from that table; D and trimming were deduced from the DNA. The sample lists fewer than 250,000 clones; approximately 88% were seen once. Participants came from about two dozen US areas, aged about 18 to 100 years. Researchers sorted participants into cohorts using their self-reported clinical history.

This TCR came from a woman aged 25-40 years with acute COVID-19. The chain recombines TRBV6-5 with TRBJ1-1, with D perhaps TRBD1 (6 bases). Sequencing was done on a sample of PBMCs or T cells enriched from blood (not recorded which). CDR3 DNA sequence: TGTGCCAGCAGTCCCAGGACAGCCAATTTTGAAGCTTTCTTT. Translating gives CASSPRTANFEAFF.